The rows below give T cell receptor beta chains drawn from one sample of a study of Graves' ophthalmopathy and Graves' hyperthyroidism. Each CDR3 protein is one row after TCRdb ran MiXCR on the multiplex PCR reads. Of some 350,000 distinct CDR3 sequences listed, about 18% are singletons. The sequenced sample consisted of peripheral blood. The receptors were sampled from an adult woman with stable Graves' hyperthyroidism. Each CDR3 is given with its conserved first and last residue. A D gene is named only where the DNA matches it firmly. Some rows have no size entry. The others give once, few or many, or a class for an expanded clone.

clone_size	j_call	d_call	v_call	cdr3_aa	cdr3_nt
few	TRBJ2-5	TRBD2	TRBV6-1	CASSGGLVVETQYF	TGTGCCAGCAGTGGGGGACTAGTAGTTGAGACCCAGTACTTC
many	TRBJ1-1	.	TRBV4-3	CASSQGNRDGTAFF	TGCGCCAGCAGCCAAGGGAATCGGGACGGGACAGCTTTCTTT
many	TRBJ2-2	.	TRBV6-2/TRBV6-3	CASSYVSHANLLNTGELFF	TGTGCCAGCAGTTACGTAAGTCACGCAAACCTATTGAACACCGGGGAGCTGTTTTTT
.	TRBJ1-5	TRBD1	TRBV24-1	CATSDDRQGGPGSQPQHF	TGTGCCACCAGTGACGACAGACAGGGGGGTCCGGGTAGTCAGCCCCAGCATTTT
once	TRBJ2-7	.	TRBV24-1	CATSDWGRYEQYF	TGTGCCACCAGTGATTGGGGCAGGTACGAGCAGTACTTC
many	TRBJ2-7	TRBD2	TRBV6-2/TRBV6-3	CASTHGWTTGGEQYF	TGTGCCAGCACCCACGGGTGGACCACCGGGGGGGAGCAGTACTTC
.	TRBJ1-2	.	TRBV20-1	CSAQGTDSNYGYTF	TGCAGTGCTCAAGGGACGGACTCTAACTATGGCTACACCTTC
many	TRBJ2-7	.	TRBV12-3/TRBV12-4	CASKTGLGAYEQYF	TGTGCCAGCAAAACAGGTCTTGGGGCCTACGAGCAGTACTTC
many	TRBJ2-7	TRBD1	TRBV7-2	CASSFFSGQGYEQYF	TGTGCCAGCAGCTTCTTTTCGGGACAGGGATACGAGCAGTACTTC
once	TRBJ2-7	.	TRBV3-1	CASSQAGLSYEQYF	TGTGCCAGCAGCCAAGCGGGGCTCTCCTACGAGCAGTACTTC
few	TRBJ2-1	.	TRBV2	CASTQRFYNEQFF	TGTGCCAGCACCCAGCGGTTCTACAATGAGCAGTTCTTC
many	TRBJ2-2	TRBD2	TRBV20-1	CSVEGLAGPGELFF	TGCAGTGTGGAGGGACTAGCGGGACCCGGGGAGCTGTTTTTT
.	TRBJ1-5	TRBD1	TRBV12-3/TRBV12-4	CASRTGTGGNQPQHF	TGTGCCAGTCGTACCGGGACAGGGGGCAATCAGCCCCAGCATTTT
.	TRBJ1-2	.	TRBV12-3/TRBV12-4	CASSQQDYPRGLGYTF	TGTGCCAGCAGTCAACAAGATTACCCGAGAGGGCTTGGCTACACCTTC
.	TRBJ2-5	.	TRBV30	CAWSTGSSQETQYF	TGTGCCTGGAGCACCGGGAGTAGCCAAGAGACCCAGTACTTC
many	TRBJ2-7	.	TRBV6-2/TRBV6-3	CASSYSIVRSGGMYEQYF	TGTGCCAGCAGTTACTCCATCGTTAGGTCAGGGGGGATGTACGAGCAGTACTTC
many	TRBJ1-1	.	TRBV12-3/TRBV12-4	CASSQTTANTEAFF	TGTGCCAGCAGTCAAACGACAGCTAACACTGAAGCTTTCTTT
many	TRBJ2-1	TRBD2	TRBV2	CASSPTSGSGSEQFF	TGTGCCAGCAGTCCTACTAGCGGGAGTGGGAGTGAGCAGTTCTTC
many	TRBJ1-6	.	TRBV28	CASSFGGAGSPLHF	TGTGCCAGCAGTTTCGGGGGCGCAGGTTCACCCCTCCACTTT
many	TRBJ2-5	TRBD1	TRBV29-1	CSAGTEGETQYF	TGCAGCGCCGGGACAGAAGGAGAGACCCAGTACTTC
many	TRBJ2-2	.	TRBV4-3	CASSQHTRESITGELFF	TGCGCCAGCAGCCAACACACCAGGGAATCGATCACCGGGGAGCTGTTTTTT
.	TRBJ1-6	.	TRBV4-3	CASSQDSGPNSPLHF	TGCGCCAGCAGCCAAGACTCGGGACCTAATTCACCCCTCCACTTT
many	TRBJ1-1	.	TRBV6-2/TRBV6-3	CASSSSIMNTEAFF	TGTGCCAGCAGTTCCAGTATTATGAACACTGAAGCTTTCTTT
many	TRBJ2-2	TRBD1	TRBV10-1	CASPGQEPGELFF	TGCGCCAGTCCGGGACAGGAGCCCGGGGAGCTGTTTTTT
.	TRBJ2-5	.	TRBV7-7	CASSSRQGGTQYF	TGTGCTAGCAGCTCACGACAGGGAGGGACCCAGTACTTC
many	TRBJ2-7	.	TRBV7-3	CASSLGDSKQYF	TGTGCCAGCAGCTTAGGAGACTCGAAGCAGTACTTC
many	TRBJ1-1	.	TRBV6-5	CASSYSPYKRSEAFF	TGTGCCAGCAGTTACTCCCCCTACAAGAGGTCTGAAGCTTTCTTT
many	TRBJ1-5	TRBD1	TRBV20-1	CSARKTGVQPQHF	TGCAGTGCTAGAAAAACAGGGGTTCAGCCCCAGCATTTT
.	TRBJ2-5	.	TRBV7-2	CASSPARPLRGETQYF	TGTGCCAGCAGCCCGGCGAGACCCCTGCGGGGAGAGACCCAGTACTTC
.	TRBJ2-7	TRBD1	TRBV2	CASSATGSGGTYEQYF	TGTGCTAGCAGTGCCACCGGGTCAGGGGGTACCTACGAGCAGTACTTC
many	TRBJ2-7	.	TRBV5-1	CASSLMGESRSEQYF	TGCGCCAGCAGCTTGATGGGGGAGTCCCGGTCGGAGCAGTACTTC
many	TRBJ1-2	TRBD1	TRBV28	CASSLEQGYGYTF	TGTGCCAGCAGTTTGGAACAGGGGTATGGCTACACCTTC
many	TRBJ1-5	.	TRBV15	CATSRDRGQPQHF	TGTGCCACCAGCAGAGACAGGGGACAGCCCCAGCATTTT
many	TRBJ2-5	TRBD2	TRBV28	CASSLDSGSAPETQYF	TGTGCCAGCAGTTTAGATAGCGGGTCTGCCCCAGAGACCCAGTACTTC
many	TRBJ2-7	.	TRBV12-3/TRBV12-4	CASSMMRDNFVEQYF	TGTGCCAGCAGTATGATGAGGGACAACTTTGTCGAGCAGTACTTC
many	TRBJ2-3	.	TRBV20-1	CSASIQGGDTQYF	TGCAGTGCTAGTATCCAGGGCGGAGATACGCAGTATTTT
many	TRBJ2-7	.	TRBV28	CASSSFYEQYF	TGTGCCAGCAGTTCGTTCTACGAGCAGTACTTC
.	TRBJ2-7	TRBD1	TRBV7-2	CASSFSGTGTNEQYF	TGTGCCAGCAGCTTCTCCGGGACAGGGACAAACGAGCAGTACTTC
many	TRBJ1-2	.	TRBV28	CASRPTEGQRAGAGYTF	TGTGCCAGCAGACCAACGGAGGGGCAGAGAGCGGGCGCTGGCTACACCTTC
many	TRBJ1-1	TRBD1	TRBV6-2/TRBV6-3	CASKHGQGLNTEAFF	TGTGCCAGCAAACATGGACAGGGGCTAAACACTGAAGCTTTCTTT
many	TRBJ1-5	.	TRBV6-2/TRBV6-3	CASSYSKASGNQPQHF	TGTGCCAGCAGTTACTCGAAGGCGAGCGGTAATCAGCCCCAGCATTTT